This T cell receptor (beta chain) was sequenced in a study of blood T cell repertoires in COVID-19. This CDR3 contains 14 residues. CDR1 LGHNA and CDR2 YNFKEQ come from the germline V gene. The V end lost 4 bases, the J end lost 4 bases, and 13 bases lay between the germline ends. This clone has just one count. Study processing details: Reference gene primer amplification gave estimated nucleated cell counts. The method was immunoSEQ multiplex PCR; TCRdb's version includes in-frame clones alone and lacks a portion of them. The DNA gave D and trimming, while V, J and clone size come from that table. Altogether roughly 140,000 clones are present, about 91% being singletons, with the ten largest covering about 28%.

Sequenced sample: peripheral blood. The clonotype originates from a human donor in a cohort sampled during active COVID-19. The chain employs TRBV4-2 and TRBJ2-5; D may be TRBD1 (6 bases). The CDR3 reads CASSLQRGSETQYF. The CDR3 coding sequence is TGTGCCAGCAGCCTACAAAGGGGGTCAGAGACCCAGTACTTC.